The 16 T cell receptor beta chains presented below share a single source sample, sequenced in a study of spatial heterogeneity in lung cancer (dated by TCRdb to about 2019). Taken with the paper, the label for time point translates to: sample taken at primary tumor resection. The library was generated by 5' RACE. The sequencing machine was a NextSeq 500. The public sequencing data were trimmed at Q25 with fastp and processed into clonotypes with MiXCR by TCRdb, which kept only in-frame beta chains. Rows with a matching CDR3 protein are joined into one entry that keeps the most common DNA and genes. Across this sample there are 2,000 to 2,500 distinct CDR3 sequences, with more than 6% seen only once. The ten largest account for roughly a tenth of the sample. This material consisted of normal lung tissue next to the tumor, taken at surgery. These TCRs come from a female donor with early-stage non-small cell lung cancer.

This clonotype is labeled as medium-sized. The V and J genes are TRBV6-5 and TRBJ1-2; D not certain. V shed 6 bases and J shed 5 bases, with 25 bases lying between them. The CDR3 is 17 amino acids. Germline values: CDR1 MNHEY, CDR2 SVGAGI. CDR3 DNA sequence: TGTGCCAGCAGCTTTCGGACCGCCCCGGGGAGGTTGTATGGCTACACCTTC. Translating gives CASSFRTAPGRLYGYTF.

This clonotype is termed large. The chain links TRBV6-1 to TRBJ1-1; D gene uncertain. V lost 3 bases to trimming and J lost 3 bases, with 11 bases between them. Germline values: CDR1 MNHNS, CDR2 SASEGT. The CDR3 sequence is 14 residues long. CDR3 sequence: CASSDRQTYTEAFF. In DNA form, the CDR3 reads TGTGCCAGCAGTGACCGGCAGACATACACTGAAGCTTTCTTT.

By share, this clonotype counts as medium-sized. The V and J genes are TRBV18 and TRBJ2-7, with a tentative D call TRBD2 (5 bases). Trimming removed 6 bases at V and 6 bases at J, with 15 bases between. This CDR3 has 13 residues. Germline V lookup: CDR1 KGHSH, CDR2 LQKENI. The CDR3 protein is CASSLANRGEQYF. CDR3 DNA sequence: TGTGCCAGCTCGCTGGCTAACCGGGGCGAGCAGTACTTC.

This clonotype is medium-sized within its sample. This chain connects TRBV6-6 to TRBJ2-7; maybe TRBD2 (6 bases). V dropped 2 bases and J dropped 5 bases, with 13 bases sitting between them. Germline V lookup: CDR1 MNHNY, CDR2 SVGAGI (reference sequence). The CDR3 covers 14 residues. Here the CDR3 DNA reads TGTGCCAGCAGTTACGGAGGGAATCAAAACGAGCAGTACTTC. Protein product: CASSYGGNQNEQYF.

This clonotype ranks as medium-sized (0.01 to 0.1%). CDR3 sequence reads: CASTATGELFF. In nucleotides, the CDR3 is TGTGCCAGCACCGCCACCGGGGAGCTGTTTTTT. V and J are TRBV27 and TRBJ2-2; no clear D. Germline lookup yields CDR1 MNHEY and CDR2 SMNVEV (reference sequence). The CDR3 sequence is 11 residues long. Trimming took off 7 bases at V and 4 bases at J, with 4 bases between the two ends.

This clonotype is medium-sized by share. The V and J genes are TRBV27 and TRBJ1-1, with TRBD1 matching 7 bases. V shed 5 bases and J 5 bases; nucleotides not matched to a gene: 5. CDR1 is MNHEY and CDR2 is SMNVEV in the germline V gene (reference sequence). The CDR3 sequence is 13 residues long. The CDR3, as DNA: TGTGCCAGCAGTAAGACAGGGAAGACTGAAGCTTTCTTT. This encodes CASSKTGKTEAFF.

By sample fraction, this clonotype is medium-sized (0.01 to 0.1%). The chain recombines TRBV2 with TRBJ2-3; D not resolved. Germline-derived CDR1 and CDR2 are SNHLY and FYNNEI. V lost 3 bases, J lost 2 bases, and 6 bases lay in between. The CDR3 totals 13 residues. The CDR3 DNA is TGTGCCAGCAGTGATTCCTCCACAGATACGCAGTATTTT. As protein: CASSDSSTDTQYF.

By sample fraction, this clonotype is medium-sized. V is TRBV6-4 and J is TRBJ2-1; TRBD2 matches 8 bases. Looked up from germline, CDR1 is MRHNA and CDR2 is SNTAGT. Germline trimming cut 0 bases from V and 2 bases from J; bases unmatched to any gene: 0. This CDR3 contains 15 residues. The CDR3 region is CASSDSSGTYNEQFF. CDR3 coding DNA: TGTGCCAGCAGTGACTCTAGCGGGACCTACAATGAGCAGTTCTTC.

As to this clonotype: One junction end disagrees with the germline gene, perhaps due to a read error. The chain has TRBV10-3 and TRBJ1-4; maybe TRBD1 (6 bases). Looked up from germline, CDR1 is ENHRY and CDR2 is SYGVKD. The CDR3 is made up of 15 amino acids. CDR3 sequence (DNA): TGTGCCATCAGTGAGTCAGGCAGGGGTAATAAAAAACTGTTTTTT. This codes for CAISESGRGNKKLFF.

Details on this clonotype: At one of its ends the junction is not consistent with the germline gene, which may arise from a read error. The genes are TRBV27 and TRBJ2-2, with 7 bases identical to TRBD1. Per germline, CDR1 MNHEY and CDR2 SMNVEV (reference sequence). The CDR3 is made up of 16 amino acids. This CDR3 reads CAGSLQQTGLIGELFF. CDR3 in DNA: TGTGCCGGCAGTTTACAGCAGACAGGGCTTATCGGGGAGCTGTTTTTT.

In its sample, this clonotype ranks as medium-sized (0.01 to 0.1%). The V and J genes are TRBV6-1 and TRBJ2-1, with TRBD2 matching 11 bases. This CDR3 has 15 residues. The V and J ends lost 2 bases and 8 bases, in that order; junction bases with no gene match: 5. Germline V CDR1 and CDR2: MNHNS, SASEGT. For the CDR3, the DNA is TGTGCCAGCAGTGAACTAGCGGGGGGCATGGATGAGCAGTTCTTC. Its translation is CASSELAGGMDEQFF.

Relative to its sample, this clonotype is medium-sized. DNA for the CDR3: TGCAGCGCCGCTACCTGGGGACAGGGCATTGGGTATGGCTACACCTTC. Protein: CSAATWGQGIGYGYTF. The chain carries TRBV29-1 and TRBJ1-2, with 9 bases identical to TRBD1. Germline lookup yields CDR1 SQVTM and CDR2 ANQGSEA. The CDR3 has 16 amino acids. V lost 7 bases, J lost 5 bases, and 17 bases stayed unmatched.

This clonotype is judged medium-sized. This chain links TRBV5-1 with TRBJ2-1; 8 nucleotides agree with TRBD2. The CDR3 is 14 residues long. CDR1 SGHRS and CDR2 YFSETQ come from the germline V gene. V gave up 4 bases and J gave up 10 bases; unmatched junction bases: 10. The CDR3 region has the DNA TGCGCCAGCAGCGGCGGGAGGAACCGGGGGGAGCAGTTCTTC. As protein: CASSGGRNRGEQFF.

This clonotype qualifies as medium-sized (0.01 to 0.1%). The chain links TRBV11-2 to TRBJ2-6; TRBD1 matches 10 bases. The junction had 5 bases not matched to a gene; V was cut back by 0 bases and J by 0 bases. Germline V gene data show CDR1 as SGHAT and CDR2 as FQNNGV. This CDR3 comprises 19 residues. CDR3 loop: CASSLDAGQGNSGANVLTF. The CDR3 coding sequence is TGTGCCAGCAGCTTAGACGCGGGACAGGGGAACTCTGGGGCCAACGTCCTGACTTTC.

In its sample, this clonotype is medium-sized. The V call is TRBV6-5, the J call TRBJ2-6; 12 positions match TRBD1. The germline V gene encodes CDR1 MNHEY and CDR2 SVGAGI. The CDR3 sequence is 19 residues long. With V trimmed by 4 bases and J by 4 bases, 11 bases remained unmatched. The CDR3 here is CASSFRPGQGAGGANVLTF. CDR3 in DNA: TGTGCCAGCAGTTTCAGACCGGGACAGGGGGCGGGAGGGGCCAACGTCCTGACTTTC.

Judged by abundance, this clonotype is medium-sized. The genes are TRBV5-5 and TRBJ1-2; D unclear. The CDR3 runs to 14 residues. CDR1 is SGHKS and CDR2 is YYEKEE in the germline V gene (reference sequence). V dropped 4 bases and J dropped 4 bases, with 14 bases sitting between them. The CDR3 reads CASSPDSGGYGYTF. CDR3 in DNA: TGTGCCAGCAGCCCCGATTCTGGCGGCTATGGCTACACCTTC.